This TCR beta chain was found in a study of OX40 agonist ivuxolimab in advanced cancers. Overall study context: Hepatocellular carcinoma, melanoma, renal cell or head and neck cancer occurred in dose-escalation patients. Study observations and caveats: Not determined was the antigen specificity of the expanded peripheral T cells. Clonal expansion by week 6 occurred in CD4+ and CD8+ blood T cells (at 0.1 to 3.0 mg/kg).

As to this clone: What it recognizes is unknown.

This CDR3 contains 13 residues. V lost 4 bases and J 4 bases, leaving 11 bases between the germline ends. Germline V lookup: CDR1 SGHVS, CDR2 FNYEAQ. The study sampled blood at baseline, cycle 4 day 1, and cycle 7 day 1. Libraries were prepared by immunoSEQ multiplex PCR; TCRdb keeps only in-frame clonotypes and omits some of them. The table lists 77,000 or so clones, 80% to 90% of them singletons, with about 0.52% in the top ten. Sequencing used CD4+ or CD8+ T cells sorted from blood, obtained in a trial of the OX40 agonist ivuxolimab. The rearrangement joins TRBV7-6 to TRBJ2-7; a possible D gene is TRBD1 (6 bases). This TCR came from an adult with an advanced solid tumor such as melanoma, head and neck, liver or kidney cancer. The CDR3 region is CASSSRTEYEQYF. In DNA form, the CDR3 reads TGTGCCAGCAGCTCAAGGACAGAGTACGAGCAGTACTTC.